These T cell receptor beta chains were read from a single sample in a study of control samples from healthy donors and cancer patients. Using immunoSEQ multiplex PCR, the repertoire was profiled, and TCRdb retains in-frame clones only, with some absent. The data show 390,000 or so clones, over 75% seen once. The specimen sequenced was PBMCs. The receptor set was obtained from a man in his forties with head and neck cancer. The CDR3 runs from the conserved cysteine through the conserved F or W. A D gene is named only where the DNA matches it firmly. Clone size is stated in some rows and not others, as once, few, many or a class when expanded.

size: .
V: TRBV20-1
D: .
J: TRBJ1-5
CDR3: CSASSAISNQPQHF
DNA: TGCAGTGCTAGTAGTGCCATAAGCAATCAGCCCCAGCATTTT

size: .
V: TRBV27
D: .
J: TRBJ1-6
CDR3: CASSLGRLHPSYYSPLHF
DNA: TGTGCCAGCAGTTTGGGCCGACTACACCCCTCTTATTATTCACCCCTCCACTTT

size: many
V: TRBV11-2
D: .
J: TRBJ2-7
CDR3: CASSLDSNFPYEQYF
DNA: TGTGCCAGCAGCTTAGATAGTAATTTCCCCTACGAGCAGTACTTC

size: .
V: TRBV3-1/TRBV3-2
D: .
J: TRBJ1-2
CDR3: CASSQGNRDPRGYTF
DNA: TGTGCCAGCAGCCAAGGGAACCGGGACCCGAGAGGCTACACCTTC

size: .
V: TRBV11-2
D: .
J: TRBJ2-1
CDR3: CASSGGTNNEQFF
DNA: TGTGCCAGCTCTGGAGGGACGAACAATGAGCAGTTCTTC

size: few
V: TRBV7-9
D: TRBD1
J: TRBJ1-2
CDR3: CASSLGTGGAGYGYTF
DNA: TGTGCCAGCAGCTTGGGGACAGGGGGCGCCGGCTATGGCTACACCTTC

size: .
V: TRBV7-2
D: .
J: TRBJ2-3
CDR3: CASSLGSIDTDTQYF
DNA: TGTGCCAGCAGCTTAGGGAGTATAGATACAGATACGCAGTATTTT

size: .
V: TRBV18
D: TRBD2
J: TRBJ2-3
CDR3: CASSPGLAGPTDTQYF
DNA: TGTGCCAGCTCACCGGGACTAGCGGGGCCGACAGATACGCAGTATTTT

size: once
V: TRBV7-9
D: .
J: TRBJ2-5
CDR3: CASAQYGRGQETQYF
DNA: TGTGCCTCCGCACAATACGGACGGGGGCAAGAGACCCAGTACTTC

size: .
V: TRBV2
D: .
J: TRBJ2-1
CDR3: CASSEALGNEQFF
DNA: TGTGCCAGCAGTGAAGCGCTCGGCAATGAGCAGTTCTTC

size: .
V: TRBV6-5
D: .
J: TRBJ2-4
CDR3: CASSPNRDLQYF
DNA: TGTGCCAGCAGTCCCAACAGGGACCTTCAGTACTTC

size: .
V: TRBV25-1
D: .
J: TRBJ1-1
CDR3: CASSGSLTEAFF
DNA: TGTGCCAGCAGTGGTTCACTAACTGAAGCTTTCTTT

size: .
V: TRBV18
D: .
J: TRBJ2-3
CDR3: CASSPYRGDTQYF
DNA: TGTGCCAGCTCACCATATAGGGGAGATACGCAGTATTTT

size: .
V: TRBV6-2/TRBV6-3
D: .
J: TRBJ1-4
CDR3: CASSYDLGGNEKLFF
DNA: TGTGCCAGCAGTTATGACCTGGGCGGGAATGAAAAACTGTTTTTT

size: .
V: TRBV3-1/TRBV3-2
D: .
J: TRBJ2-3
CDR3: CASSQAPTDTQYF
DNA: TGTGCCAGCAGCCAAGCCCCCACAGATACGCAGTATTTT

size: once
V: TRBV20-1
D: .
J: TRBJ2-4
CDR3: CSASMGGLGKNIQYF
DNA: TGCAGTGCTAGTATGGGGGGCTTAGGCAAAAACATTCAGTACTTC